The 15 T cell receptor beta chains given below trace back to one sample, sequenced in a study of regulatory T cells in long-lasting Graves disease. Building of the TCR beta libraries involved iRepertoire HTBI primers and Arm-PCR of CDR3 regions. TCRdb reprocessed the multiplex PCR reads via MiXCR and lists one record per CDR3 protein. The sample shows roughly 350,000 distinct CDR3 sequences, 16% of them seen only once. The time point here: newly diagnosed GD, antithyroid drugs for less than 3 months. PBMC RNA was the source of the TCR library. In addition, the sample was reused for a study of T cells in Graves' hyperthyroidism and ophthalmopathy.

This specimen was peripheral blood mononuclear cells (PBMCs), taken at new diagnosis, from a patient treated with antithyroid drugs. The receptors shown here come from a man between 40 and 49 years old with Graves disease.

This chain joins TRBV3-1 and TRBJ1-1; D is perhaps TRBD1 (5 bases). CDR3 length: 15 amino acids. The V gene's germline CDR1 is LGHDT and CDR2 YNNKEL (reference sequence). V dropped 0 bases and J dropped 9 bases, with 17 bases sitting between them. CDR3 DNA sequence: TGTGCCAGCAGCCAAGAGTATATCGGGGCAGCGAAAGCTTTCTTT. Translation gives CASSQEYIGAAKAFF.

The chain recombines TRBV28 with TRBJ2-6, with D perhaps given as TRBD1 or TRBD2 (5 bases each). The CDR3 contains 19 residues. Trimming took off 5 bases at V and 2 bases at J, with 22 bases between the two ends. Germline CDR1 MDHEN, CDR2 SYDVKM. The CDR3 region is CASSPHHGTGLPGANVLTF. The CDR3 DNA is TGTGCCAGCAGTCCCCACCACGGGACGGGCTTGCCTGGGGCCAACGTCCTGACTTTC.

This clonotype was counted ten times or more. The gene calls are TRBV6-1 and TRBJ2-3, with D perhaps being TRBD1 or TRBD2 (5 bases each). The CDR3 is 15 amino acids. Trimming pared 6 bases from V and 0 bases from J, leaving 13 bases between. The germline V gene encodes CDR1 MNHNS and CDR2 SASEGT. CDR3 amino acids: CASRGNGASTDTQYF. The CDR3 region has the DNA TGTGCCAGCAGGGGGAACGGGGCTAGCACAGATACGCAGTATTTT.

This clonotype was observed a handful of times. The CDR3, as DNA: TGTGCCAGCAGCCAGCCGGGGGCGGAGCAGTACTTC. It yields the protein CASSQPGAEQYF. This rearrangement joins TRBV4-2 to TRBJ2-7; tentatively, D is TRBD1 or TRBD2 (6 bases each). V gave up 3 bases and J gave up 7 bases, with 10 bases separating them. Germline CDR1 reads LGHNA; CDR2 reads YNFKEQ. The CDR3 covers 12 residues.

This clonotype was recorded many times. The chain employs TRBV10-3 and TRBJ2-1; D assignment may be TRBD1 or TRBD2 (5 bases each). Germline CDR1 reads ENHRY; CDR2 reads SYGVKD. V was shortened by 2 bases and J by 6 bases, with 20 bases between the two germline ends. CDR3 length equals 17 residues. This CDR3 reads CAISETLGTPEVNEQFF. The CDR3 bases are TGTGCCATCAGTGAGACACTCGGGACCCCTGAAGTCAATGAGCAGTTCTTC.

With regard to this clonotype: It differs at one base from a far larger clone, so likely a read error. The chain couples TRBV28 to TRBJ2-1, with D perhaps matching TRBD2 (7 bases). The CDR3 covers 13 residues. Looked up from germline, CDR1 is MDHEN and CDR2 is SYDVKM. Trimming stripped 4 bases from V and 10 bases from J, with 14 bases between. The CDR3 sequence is CASSSPGGGEQFF. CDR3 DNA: TGTGCCAGCAGTTCCCCCGGCGGGGGCGAGCAGTTCTTC.

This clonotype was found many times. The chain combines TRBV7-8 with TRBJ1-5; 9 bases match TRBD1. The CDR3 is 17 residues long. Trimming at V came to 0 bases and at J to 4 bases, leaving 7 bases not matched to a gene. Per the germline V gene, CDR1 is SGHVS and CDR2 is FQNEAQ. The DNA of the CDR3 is TGTGCCAGCAGCTTAGCGAGGGGGACAGGGCAGAATCAGCCCCAGCATTTT. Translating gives CASSLARGTGQNQPQHF.

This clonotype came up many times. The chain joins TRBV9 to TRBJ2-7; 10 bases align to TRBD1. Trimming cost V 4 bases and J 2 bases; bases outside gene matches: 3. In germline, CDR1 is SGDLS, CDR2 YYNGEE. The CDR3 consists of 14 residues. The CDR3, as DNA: TGTGCCAGCAGCCAAGGACAGGGGGCCTACGAGCAGTACTTC. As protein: CASSQGQGAYEQYF.

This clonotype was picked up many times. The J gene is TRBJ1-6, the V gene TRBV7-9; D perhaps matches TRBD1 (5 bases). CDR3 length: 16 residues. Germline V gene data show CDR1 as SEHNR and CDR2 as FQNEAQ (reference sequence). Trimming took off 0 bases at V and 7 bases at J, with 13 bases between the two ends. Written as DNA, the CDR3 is TGTGCCAGCAGCTTAGCTCGGGCAGGGAGAAATTCACCCCTCCACTTT. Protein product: CASSLARAGRNSPLHF.

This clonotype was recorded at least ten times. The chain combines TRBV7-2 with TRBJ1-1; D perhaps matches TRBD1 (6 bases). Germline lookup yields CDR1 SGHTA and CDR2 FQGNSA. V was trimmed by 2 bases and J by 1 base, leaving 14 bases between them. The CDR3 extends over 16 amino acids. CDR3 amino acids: CASSLLLDRRNTEAFF. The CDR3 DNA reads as TGTGCCAGCAGCTTACTGCTAGACAGGAGGAACACTGAAGCTTTCTTT.

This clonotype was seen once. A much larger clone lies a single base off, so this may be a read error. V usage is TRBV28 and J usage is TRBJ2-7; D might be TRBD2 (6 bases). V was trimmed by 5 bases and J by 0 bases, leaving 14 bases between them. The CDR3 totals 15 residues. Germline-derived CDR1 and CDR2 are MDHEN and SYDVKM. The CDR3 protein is CASSPAGRTSYEQYF. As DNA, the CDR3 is TGTGCCAGCAGTCCCGCGGGGAGGACCTCCTACGAGCAGTACTTC.

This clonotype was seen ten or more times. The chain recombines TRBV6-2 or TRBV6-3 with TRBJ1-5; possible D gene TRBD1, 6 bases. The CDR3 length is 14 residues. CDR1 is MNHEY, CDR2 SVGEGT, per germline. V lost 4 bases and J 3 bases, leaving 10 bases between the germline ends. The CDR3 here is CASSSTGTNQPQHF. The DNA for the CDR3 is TGTGCCAGCAGTTCCACAGGGACCAATCAGCCCCAGCATTTT.

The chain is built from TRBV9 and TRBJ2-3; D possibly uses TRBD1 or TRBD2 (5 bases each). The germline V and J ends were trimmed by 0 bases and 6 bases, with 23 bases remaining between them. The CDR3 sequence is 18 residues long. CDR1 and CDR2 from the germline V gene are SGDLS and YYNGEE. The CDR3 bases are TGTGCCAGCAGCGTAGTCCCAGCAGGGAACGGAGGTTTGGATACGCAGTATTTT. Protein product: CASSVVPAGNGGLDTQYF.

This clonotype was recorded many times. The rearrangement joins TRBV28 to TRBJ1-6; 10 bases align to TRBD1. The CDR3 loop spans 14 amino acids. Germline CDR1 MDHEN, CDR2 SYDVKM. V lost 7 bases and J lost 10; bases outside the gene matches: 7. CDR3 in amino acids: CASTRQGARSPLHF. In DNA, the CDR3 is TGTGCCAGCACCCGACAGGGGGCTCGGTCACCCCTCCACTTT.

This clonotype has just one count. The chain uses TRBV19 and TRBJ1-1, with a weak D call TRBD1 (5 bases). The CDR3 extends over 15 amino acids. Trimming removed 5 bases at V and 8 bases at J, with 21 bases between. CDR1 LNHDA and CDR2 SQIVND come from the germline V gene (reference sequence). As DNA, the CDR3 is TGTGCCAGTAGTCCCCGGGGCCGACCTGTAACAGAAGCTTTCTTT. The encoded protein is CASSPRGRPVTEAFF.